Sequencing of this T cell receptor beta chain was carried out in a study of T cells in women clearing cervical HPV infection. Sequencing used immunoSEQ multiplex PCR; TCRdb keeps in-frame clones, though not all of them. The sample holds tens of thousands of clones. This clonotype was sampled from a woman between 18 and 70 years old with a cervical HPV16 infection that either progressed to CIN3+ or cleared (not recorded which). What was sequenced was blood buffy coat.

CDR3 DNA, as far as it was read: TGCGCCAGCAGGACAGTTAATTGCAATCAGCCC. Its translation is CASRTVNCNQP. The CDR3 in full is CASRTVNCNQPQHF. V is TRBV23-1 and J is TRBJ1-5, with D perhaps TRBD1 (5 bases). The read stops 3 residues short of the end of the CDR3; the missing end is completed from the germline J gene. TRBV23-1 is reported as an ORF; its role is uncertain. This CDR3 comprises 14 residues. The V end lost 6 bases, the J end lost 2 bases, and 11 bases lay between the germline ends.